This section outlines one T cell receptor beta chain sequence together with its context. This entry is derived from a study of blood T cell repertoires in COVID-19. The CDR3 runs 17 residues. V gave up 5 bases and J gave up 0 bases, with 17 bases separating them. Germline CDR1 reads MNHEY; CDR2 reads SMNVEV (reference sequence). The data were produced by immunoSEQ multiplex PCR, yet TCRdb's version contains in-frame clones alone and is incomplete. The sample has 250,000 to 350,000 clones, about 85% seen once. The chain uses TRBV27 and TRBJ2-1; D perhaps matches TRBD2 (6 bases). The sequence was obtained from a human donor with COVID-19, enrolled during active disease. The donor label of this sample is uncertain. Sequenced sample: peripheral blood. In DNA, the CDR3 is TGTGCCAGCAGTCGAGGAGGCGGGACCGGCTCCTACAATGAGCAGTTCTTC. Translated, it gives CASSRGGGTGSYNEQFF.